What follows are 22 T cell receptor beta chains derived from one specimen sequenced in a study of cytomegalovirus exposure and HLA in healthy donors. The assay was immunoSEQ multiplex PCR, and TCRdb's table has in-frame clones only and misses some. The table lists 90,000 to 100,000 clones, 93% of them singletons, with 1.1% in the top ten. Sequenced: PBMCs. The receptor source for this set is a woman aged 25 to 39 in good health and CMV-seropositive.

V usage is TRBV28 and J usage is TRBJ2-7; D may be TRBD2 (6 bases). The germline V gene has CDR1 MDHEN and CDR2 SYDVKM. This CDR3 spans 14 amino acids. Trimming shortened V by 3 bases and J by 0 bases, and 9 bases separated the two germline ends. The CDR3 loop reads CASSFGRDSYEQYF. The CDR3 coding sequence is TGTGCCAGCAGTTTCGGGCGGGACTCCTACGAGCAGTACTTC.

The rearrangement links TRBV6-1 to TRBJ1-1; 10 bases fit TRBD1. Germline loops: CDR1 MNHNS, CDR2 SASEGT. Trimming removed 5 bases from V and 5 bases from J; junction bases left unmatched: 5. This CDR3 spans 14 amino acids. In DNA, the CDR3 is TGTGCCAGCAGTATGGGACAGGGGAGAACTGAAGCTTTCTTT. It is translated as CASSMGQGRTEAFF.

V gene TRBV7-9 combines with J gene TRBJ2-1, with D perhaps TRBD2 (6 bases). Germline lookup yields CDR1 SEHNR and CDR2 FQNEAQ (reference sequence). With 4 bases removed from V and 12 bases from J, the gap between germline ends came to 10 bases. The CDR3 is 11 amino acids. The CDR3 region is CASSSGSMQFF. The DNA of the CDR3 is TGTGCCAGCAGCTCCGGGAGTATGCAGTTCTTC.

V is TRBV5-6 and J is TRBJ2-1; 14 bases are shared with TRBD2. The germline gives CDR1 SGHDT, CDR2 YYEEEE. V was clipped by 4 bases and J by 0 bases; unmatched bases: 9. This CDR3 is 19 amino acids long. The CDR3, as DNA: TGTGCCAGCAGCACCGGACTAGCGGGAGGACTGAGCTCCTACAATGAGCAGTTCTTC. It encodes CASSTGLAGGLSSYNEQFF.

The chain carries TRBV19 and TRBJ1-2, with D unresolved. Germline CDR1 and CDR2: LNHDA and SQIVND (reference sequence). The CDR3 runs 12 residues. V was cut by 6 bases and J by 5 bases, with 10 bases left in between. Written as DNA, the CDR3 is TGTGCCAGTAGGCCCGCAGGATATGGCTACACCTTC. Translated: CASRPAGYGYTF.

This clone was counted once. This chain connects TRBV6-5 to TRBJ2-4; tentatively, D is TRBD1 (6 bases). CDR3 length equals 15 residues. Germline-derived CDR1 and CDR2 are MNHEY and SVGAGI. Trimming left V 3 bases short and J 8 bases short, with 17 bases between. In nucleotides, the CDR3 is TGTGCCAGCAGTTATCTCGGGACGCCAGGGGACATTCAGTACTTC. Translating it yields CASSYLGTPGDIQYF.

A single count supports this clone. The gene calls are TRBV5-1 and TRBJ2-7, with TRBD1 matching over 9 bases. The junction had 3 bases not matched to a gene; V was cut back by 0 bases and J by 2 bases. The length of the CDR3 is 15 residues. The V gene's germline CDR1 is SGHRS and CDR2 YFSETQ. CDR3 loop: CASSLGDRVTYEQYF. The CDR3 DNA reads TGCGCCAGCAGCTTGGGGGACAGGGTTACCTACGAGCAGTACTTC.

The CDR3 DNA reads TGTGCCAGCAGACGACTAGGGAGTTTTGAGGGCACTGTCGACTATGGCTACACCTTC. Amino acids: CASRRLGSFEGTVDYGYTF. The V call is TRBV13, the J call TRBJ1-2, with no clear D. The CDR3 covers 19 residues. Germline V gives CDR1 PRHDT, CDR2 FYEKMQ (reference sequence). The V end lost 6 bases, the J end lost 3 bases, and 29 bases lay between the germline ends. The whole variable domain, filled in from reference TRBV13 and TRBJ1-2, reads AAGVIQSPRHLIKEKRETATLKCYPIPRHDTVYWYQQGPGQDPQFLISFYEKMQSDKGSIPDRFSAQQFSDYHSELNMSSLELGDSALYFCASRRLGSFEGTVDYGYTFGSGTRLTVV.

The V gene is TRBV19, the J gene TRBJ2-5; TRBD1 aligns across 10 bases. Germline CDR1 LNHDA, CDR2 SQIVND (reference sequence). The CDR3 runs 17 residues. Germline trimming cut 3 bases from V and 5 bases from J; bases unmatched to any gene: 12. CDR3: CASSIGGETGGMETQYF. CDR3 bases: TGTGCCAGTAGTATTGGTGGGGAGACAGGGGGCATGGAGACCCAGTACTTC.

The rearrangement uses TRBV9 and TRBJ2-2, with 11 positions matching TRBD1. Germline trimming cut 2 bases from V and 0 bases from J; bases unmatched to any gene: 6. The CDR3 covers 18 residues. Germline values: CDR1 SGDLS, CDR2 YYNGEE. In nucleotides, the CDR3 is TGTGCCAGCAGCGTTGGACAGGGGGCTATATCGAACACCGGGGAGCTGTTTTTT. It codes for CASSVGQGAISNTGELFF.

The chain uses TRBV5-5 and TRBJ2-7; 12 nucleotides line up with TRBD2. V was clipped by 4 bases and J by 2 bases; unmatched bases: 16. This CDR3 has 19 residues. Germline-derived CDR1 and CDR2 are SGHKS and YYEKEE (reference sequence). CDR3 in amino acids: CASSLGLAGISQIPYEQYF. The CDR3 DNA reads as TGTGCCAGCAGCCTGGGACTAGCGGGTATTTCCCAAATTCCCTACGAGCAGTACTTC. The full variable domain, rest sourced from reference TRBV5-5 and TRBJ2-7, is DAGVTQSPTHLIKTRGQQVTLRCSPISGHKSVSWYQQVLGQGPQFIFQYYEKEERGRGNFPDRFSARQFPNYSSELNVNALLLGDSALYLCASSLGLAGISQIPYEQYFGPGTRLTVT.

The gene calls are TRBV4-2 and TRBJ2-7; TRBD2 is a possible D gene (5 bases). V lost 1 base, J lost 3 bases, and 10 bases lay in between. This CDR3 has 14 amino acids. Germline CDR1 is LGHNA and CDR2 is YNFKEQ. CDR3 in amino acids: CASSQALGGYEQYF. The CDR3 region has the DNA TGTGCCAGCAGCCAAGCACTCGGAGGCTACGAGCAGTACTTC.

The chain joins TRBV5-1 to TRBJ2-7, with 12 positions matching TRBD1. The CDR3 contains 16 residues. Germline-derived CDR1 and CDR2 are SGHRS and YFSETQ. V shed 3 bases, J shed 5 bases, and the junction held 9 bases outside the gene matches. The DNA of the CDR3 is TGCGCCAGCAGCTGGGCTTGGGGACAGGGGGCAGACGAGCAGTACTTC. Translated, it gives CASSWAWGQGADEQYF.

The chain has TRBV5-6 and TRBJ1-1; D unclear. This CDR3 is 16 amino acids long. V was pared by 0 bases and J by 0 bases, with 12 bases between. Germline CDR1 SGHDT, CDR2 YYEEEE. CDR3 sequence reads: CASSLEGGELNTEAFF. CDR3 nucleotides: TGTGCCAGCAGCTTGGAGGGTGGGGAGTTGAACACTGAAGCTTTCTTT. Using reference TRBV5-6 and TRBJ1-1 for the parts outside the CDR3, the full variable domain is DAGVTQSPTHLIKTRGQQVTLRCSPKSGHDTVSWYQQALGQGPQFIFQYYEEEERQRGNFPDRFSGHQFPNYSSELNVNALLLGDSALYLCASSLEGGELNTEAFFGQGTRLTVV.

This chain uses TRBV7-9 with TRBJ2-2; tentatively, D is TRBD1 (6 bases). The V and J ends lost 5 bases and 5 bases respectively, with 15 bases between them. There are 15 residues in the CDR3. Germline V gene sequence: CDR1 SEHNR, CDR2 FQNEAQ (reference sequence). The CDR3 DNA sequence: TGTGCCAGCAGCCAAGGACTGGGGGCTACCGGGGAGCTGTTTTTT. Its translation: CASSQGLGATGELFF.

The chain joins TRBV7-2 to TRBJ2-1; TRBD2 matches 11 bases. After removal of 5 bases from V and 6 bases from J, the junction contained 6 bases not matched to a gene. The CDR3 is 15 amino acids. Germline values: CDR1 SGHTA, CDR2 FQGNSA. This CDR3 reads CASSPASGRSNEQFF. The CDR3 bases are TGTGCCAGCAGCCCCGCTAGCGGGAGGAGCAATGAGCAGTTCTTC.

A note on this clone: An end of the junction does not agree with germline; a read error may underlie this. The chain couples TRBV11-2 to TRBJ2-4; D is possibly TRBD2 (7 bases). This CDR3 has 16 amino acids. The germline V gene has CDR1 SGHAT and CDR2 FQNNGV. CDR3 residues: CASSLEGGGAKNIQYF. For the CDR3, the DNA is TGTGCCAGCAGCCTAGAGGGGGGGGGAGCCAAAAACATTCAGTACTTC.

V gene TRBV21-1 combines with J gene TRBJ1-4; the DNA was not compared with TRBD1, the D call given in the table. TRBV21-1 is flagged as a pseudogene. The CDR3 spans 17 residues. CDR3 loop: CASRNLFGTDRCEKLFF. In nucleotides, the CDR3 is TGTGCCAGCAGAAATCTCTTCGGGACAGATCGATGTGAAAAACTGTTTTTT.

The rearrangement links TRBV6-5 to TRBJ1-2; D may be TRBD1 (6 bases). V gave up 5 bases and J gave up 3 bases, with 10 bases separating them. Germline assignment: CDR1 MNHEY and CDR2 SVGAGI. The CDR3 has 13 amino acids. The CDR3 sequence: CASSRPGDYGYTF. The CDR3 DNA follows: TGTGCCAGCAGTAGGCCAGGGGACTATGGCTACACCTTC.

The chain joins TRBV7-9 to TRBJ2-1; TRBD2 agrees at 10 bases. Germline lookup yields CDR1 SEHNR and CDR2 FQNEAQ (reference sequence). The CDR3 is 18 amino acids. Losses at the gene ends were 4 bases for V and 5 bases for J; bases not matched to a gene: 14. The CDR3 DNA reads as TGTGCCAGCAGCTCCTCGGATTTAGCGGGAGGTCAGAACAATGAGCAGTTCTTC. Translation: CASSSSDLAGGQNNEQFF.

The chain uses TRBV7-9 and TRBJ2-3, with 8 bases aligning to TRBD1. The V and J ends lost 5 bases and 1 base, in that order; junction bases with no gene match: 2. The CDR3 sequence is 14 residues long. Looked up from germline, CDR1 is SEHNR and CDR2 is FQNEAQ (reference sequence). In DNA, the CDR3 is TGTGCCAGCAGCCAGGACAGGGGCACAGATACGCAGTATTTT. This gives the protein CASSQDRGTDTQYF.

The rearrangement links TRBV6-1 to TRBJ1-1, with 7 bases matching TRBD1. The CDR3 is made up of 14 amino acids. J was trimmed by 3 bases and V by 5 bases; bases with no gene match: 6. The germline V gene has CDR1 MNHNS and CDR2 SASEGT. CDR3 residues: CASSQRTGDTEAFF. The CDR3 nucleotides are TGTGCCAGCAGTCAAAGAACAGGGGACACTGAAGCTTTCTTT.